Below are 6 T cell receptor beta chains sequenced from a single sample in a study of response to subunit inactivated influenza vaccine. TCRdb recomputed calls from the RT-PCR reads with MiXCR, one row per CDR3 protein. The sample includes over 400,000 distinct CDR3 sequences, about a tenth of them seen just once. The material sequenced was PBMCs from blood, taken 40 to 50 days after vaccination. The receptors were sampled from a man aged 50-59 years who received an inactivated influenza vaccine.

This clonotype was recorded a few times. This chain joins TRBV6-2 or TRBV6-3 and TRBJ2-1, with no clear D. Trimming took off 5 bases at V and 3 bases at J, with 8 bases between the two ends. The CDR3 length is 13 residues. The germline CDR1 and CDR2 sequences are MNHEY and SVGEGT. The CDR3 DNA reads as TGTGCCAGCAGTGTCAGGCGCTACAATGAGCAGTTCTTC. Protein sequence: CASSVRRYNEQFF.

This clonotype was observed a handful of times. In DNA form, the CDR3 reads TGTGCCAGCAGCGCAACTAGCGGGGACACAGATACGCAGTATTTT. Amino acids: CASSATSGDTDTQYF. The rearrangement joins TRBV9 to TRBJ2-3, with 10 bases lining up with TRBD2. Germline trimming cut 3 bases from V and 2 bases from J; bases unmatched to any gene: 3. Germline lookup yields CDR1 SGDLS and CDR2 YYNGEE. This CDR3 has 15 residues.

This clonotype was seen a few times. The CDR3 coding sequence is TGTGCCAGCAGTTCCACAGAGAACACCGGGGAGCTGTTTTTT. Translated, it gives CASSSTENTGELFF. The chain recombines TRBV6-5 with TRBJ2-2; unclear D gene. This CDR3 has 14 amino acids. Germline V gene lookup returns CDR1 MNHEY and CDR2 SVGAGI. V shed 4 bases and J shed 1 base, with 7 bases lying between them.

The sample holds a few counts of this clonotype. The rearrangement links TRBV6-1 to TRBJ1-1; weak D call: TRBD1 (5 bases). The CDR3 is 13 residues long. V was trimmed by 11 bases and J by 5 bases, leaving 18 bases between them. In germline, CDR1 is MNHNS, CDR2 SASEGT. The CDR3 spells CAGWDGRGTEAFF. The CDR3 coding sequence is TGTGCCGGATGGGACGGGAGAGGTACTGAAGCTTTCTTT.

This clonotype has a handful of counts. The gene calls are TRBV5-5 and TRBJ2-7; 10 nucleotides match TRBD2. V was pared by 0 bases and J by 0 bases, with 3 bases of the junction left unmatched. The CDR3 is made up of 16 amino acids. Germline V gene data show CDR1 as SGHKS and CDR2 as YYEKEE (reference sequence). The CDR3 loop reads CASSLGGTSVSYEQYF. The CDR3 DNA reads as TGTGCCAGCAGCTTGGGTGGGACTAGCGTCTCCTACGAGCAGTACTTC.

The J gene is TRBJ2-3, the V gene TRBV27; D not resolved. The CDR3 length is 18 residues. With 8 bases removed from V and 2 bases from J, the gap between germline ends came to 26 bases. CDR1 and CDR2 (germline): MNHEY, SMNVEV (reference sequence). CDR3 in amino acids: CASRYLATSMSTTDTQYF. Written as DNA, the CDR3 is TGTGCCAGCCGCTACTTGGCCACGAGTATGTCCACCACAGATACGCAGTATTTT.